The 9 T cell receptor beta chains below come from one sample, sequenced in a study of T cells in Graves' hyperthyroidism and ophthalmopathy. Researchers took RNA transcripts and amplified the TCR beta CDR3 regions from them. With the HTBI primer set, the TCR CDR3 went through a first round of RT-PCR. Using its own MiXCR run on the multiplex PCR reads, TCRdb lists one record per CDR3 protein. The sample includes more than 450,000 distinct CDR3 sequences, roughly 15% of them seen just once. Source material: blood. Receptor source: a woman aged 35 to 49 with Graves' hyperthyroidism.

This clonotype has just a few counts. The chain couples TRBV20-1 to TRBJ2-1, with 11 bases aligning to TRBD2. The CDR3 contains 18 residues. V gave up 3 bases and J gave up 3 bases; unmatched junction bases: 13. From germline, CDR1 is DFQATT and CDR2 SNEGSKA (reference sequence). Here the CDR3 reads CSASGSGGGGSLYNEQFF. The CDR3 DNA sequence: TGCAGTGCTAGTGGTAGCGGGGGGGGGGGGTCCCTCTACAATGAGCAGTTCTTC.

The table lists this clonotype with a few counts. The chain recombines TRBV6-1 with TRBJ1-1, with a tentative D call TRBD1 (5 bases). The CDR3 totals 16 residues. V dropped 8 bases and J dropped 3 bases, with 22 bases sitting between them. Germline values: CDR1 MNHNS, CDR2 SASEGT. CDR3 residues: CASRTIRGTVDTEAFF. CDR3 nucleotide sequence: TGTGCCAGCCGTACGATTCGGGGGACTGTGGACACTGAAGCTTTCTTT.

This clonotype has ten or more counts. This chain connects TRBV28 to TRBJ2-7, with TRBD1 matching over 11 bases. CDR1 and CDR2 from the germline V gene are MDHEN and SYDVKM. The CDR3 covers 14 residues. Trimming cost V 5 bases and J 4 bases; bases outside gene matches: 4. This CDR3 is CASSGGDRGYEQYF. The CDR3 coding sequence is TGTGCCAGCAGTGGAGGGGACAGGGGGTACGAGCAGTACTTC.

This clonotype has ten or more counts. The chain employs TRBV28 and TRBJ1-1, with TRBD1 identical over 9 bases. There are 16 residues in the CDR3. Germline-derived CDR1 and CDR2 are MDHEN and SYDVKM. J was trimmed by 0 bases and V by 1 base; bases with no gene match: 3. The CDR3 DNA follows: TGTGCCAGCAGTTTATACAGGGGGCGTATGAACACTGAAGCTTTCTTT. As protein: CASSLYRGRMNTEAFF.

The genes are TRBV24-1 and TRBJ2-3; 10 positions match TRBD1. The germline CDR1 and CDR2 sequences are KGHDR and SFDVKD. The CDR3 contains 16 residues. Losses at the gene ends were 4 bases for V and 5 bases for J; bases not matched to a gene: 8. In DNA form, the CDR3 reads TGTGCCACCAGTGACTCCGGGACAGGGGTGAGAGATACGCAGTATTTT. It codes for CATSDSGTGVRDTQYF.

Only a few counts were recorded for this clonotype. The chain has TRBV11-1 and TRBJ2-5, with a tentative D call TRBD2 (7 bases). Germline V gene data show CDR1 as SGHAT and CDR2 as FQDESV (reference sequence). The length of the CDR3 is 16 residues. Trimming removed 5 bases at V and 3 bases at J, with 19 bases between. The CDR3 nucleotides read TGTGCCAGCAGCGTAGGCGGGGGCTCCATAAAAGAGACCCAGTACTTC. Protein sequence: CASSVGGGSIKETQYF.

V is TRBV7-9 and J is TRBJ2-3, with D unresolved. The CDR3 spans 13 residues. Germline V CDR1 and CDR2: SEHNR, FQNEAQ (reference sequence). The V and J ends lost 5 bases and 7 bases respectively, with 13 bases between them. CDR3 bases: TGTGCCAGCAGCGTACCCAATCTTAATACGCAGTATTTT. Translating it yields CASSVPNLNTQYF. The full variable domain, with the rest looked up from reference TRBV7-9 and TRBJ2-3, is DTGVSQNPRHKITKRGQNVTFRCDPISEHNRLYWYRQTLGQGPEFLTYFQNEAQLEKSRLLSDRFSAERPKGSFSTLEIQRTEQGDSAMYLCASSVPNLNTQYFGPGTRLTVL.

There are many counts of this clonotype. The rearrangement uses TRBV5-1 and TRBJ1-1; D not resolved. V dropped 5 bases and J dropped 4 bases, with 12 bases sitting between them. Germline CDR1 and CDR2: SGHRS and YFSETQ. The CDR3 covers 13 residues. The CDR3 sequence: CASSFTTSTEAFF. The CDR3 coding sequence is TGCGCCAGCAGTTTCACGACAAGCACTGAAGCTTTCTTT.

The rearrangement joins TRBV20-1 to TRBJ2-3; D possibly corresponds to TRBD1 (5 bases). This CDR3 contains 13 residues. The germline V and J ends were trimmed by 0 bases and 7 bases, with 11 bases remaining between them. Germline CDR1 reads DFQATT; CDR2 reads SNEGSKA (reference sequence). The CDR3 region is CSARDMGQYTQYF. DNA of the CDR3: TGCAGTGCTAGAGATATGGGGCAATATACGCAGTATTTT.